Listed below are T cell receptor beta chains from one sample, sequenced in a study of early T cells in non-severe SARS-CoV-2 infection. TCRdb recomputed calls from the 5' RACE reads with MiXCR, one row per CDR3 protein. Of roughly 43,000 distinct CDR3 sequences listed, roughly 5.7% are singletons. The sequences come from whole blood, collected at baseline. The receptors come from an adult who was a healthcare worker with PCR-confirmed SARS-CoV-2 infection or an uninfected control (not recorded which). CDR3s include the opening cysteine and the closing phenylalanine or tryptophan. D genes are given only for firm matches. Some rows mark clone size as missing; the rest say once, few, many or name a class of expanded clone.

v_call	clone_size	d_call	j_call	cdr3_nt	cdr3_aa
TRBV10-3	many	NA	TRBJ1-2	TGTGCCATCAGTGAAGATGGCTATGGCTACACCTTC	CAISEDGYGYTF
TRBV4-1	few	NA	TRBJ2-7	TGCGCCAGCAGCCAAGGTATAGGCTCGAAAGGCTCCGAGCAGTACTTC	CASSQGIGSKGSEQYF
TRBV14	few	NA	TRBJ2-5	TGTGCCAGCAGCCAAGTATGGCAGGTCCAAGAGACCCAGTACTTC	CASSQVWQVQETQYF
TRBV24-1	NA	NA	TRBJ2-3	TGTGCCACCAGTGATTTTAGGACAGATACGCAGTATTTT	CATSDFRTDTQYF
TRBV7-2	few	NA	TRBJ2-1	TGTGCCAGCAGCTCCAGCTGGGAAGATGAGCAGTTCTTC	CASSSSWEDEQFF
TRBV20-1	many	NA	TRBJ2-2	TGCAGTGCTAGGGCCCCCAACACCGGGGAGCTGTTTTTT	CSARAPNTGELFF
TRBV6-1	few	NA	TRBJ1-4	TGTGCCAGCAGTGAATTGTCAGGGCAAGATGAAAAACTGTTTTTT	CASSELSGQDEKLFF
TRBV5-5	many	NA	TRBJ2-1	TGTGCCAGCAGCTTGGACTGGGCGCGGGAGCAGTTCTTC	CASSLDWAREQFF
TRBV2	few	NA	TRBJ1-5	TGTGCCAGCAGTGAGTCTTACGCCCAGCCCCAGCATTTT	CASSESYAQPQHF
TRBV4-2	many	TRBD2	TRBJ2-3	TGTGCCAGCAGCCAAGATCTAGCGGGAGGCACAGATACGCAGTATTTT	CASSQDLAGGTDTQYF
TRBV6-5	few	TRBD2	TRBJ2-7	TGTGCCAGCAGTTCCTTGGGAGGGACCTACGAGCAGTACTTC	CASSSLGGTYEQYF
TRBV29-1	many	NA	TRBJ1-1	TGCAGTATACTCTCAGGGGAAAAGCTTTTCTTT	CSILSGEKLFF
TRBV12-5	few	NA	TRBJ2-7	TGTGCTAGTGGTCCCTCCACTTCACCTTACTACGAGCAGTACTTC	CASGPSTSPYYEQYF
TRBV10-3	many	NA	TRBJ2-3	TGTGCCATCAGTGAGTCTAGGGGAAAAAGCACAGATACGCAGTATTTT	CAISESRGKSTDTQYF
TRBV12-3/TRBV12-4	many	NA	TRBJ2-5	TGTGCCAGCAGTTTGGAGGGGCAAGAGACCCAGTACTTC	CASSLEGQETQYF
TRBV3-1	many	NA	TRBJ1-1	TGTGCCAGCAGCCAAGGCGCAGGGACCCTTGGGAGTTGGACTGAAGCTTTCTTT	CASSQGAGTLGSWTEAFF